The clone carrying this T cell receptor beta chain was recorded many times. This beta chain is a stray sequence in a library constructed for alpha chains; its clone size is not meaningful. Time point specified: sample taken at primary tumor resection. The sequenced material consisted of unsorted whole RNA from tumor, nontumor lung or frozen PBMC. More than 70 TRACERx patients with early, untreated non-small cell lung cancer donated samples. This sample was included in a study of spatial heterogeneity in lung cancer. Background on the study: A consistent excess of beta-chain over alpha-chain sequences was detected. Each unique TCR and UMI combination was seen more than ten times on average in raw reads.

Trimming cost V 2 bases and J 5 bases, with 12 bases left between them. Germline V gene data show CDR1 as GTSNPN and CDR2 as SVGIG (reference sequence). This CDR3 region has 13 residues. Every TCR cDNA molecule bore its own unique molecular identifier. One entry per CDR3 protein results from TCRdb running MiXCR on the 5' RACE reads. The table has about 13,000 distinct CDR3 sequences, 5.2% seen once; the top ten hold less than 45%. The sample was lung tumor tissue, taken at surgery. The receptor comes from a human donor with early-stage non-small cell lung cancer. The chain couples TRBV30 to TRBJ2-5; D possibly corresponds to TRBD1 (6 bases). The DNA for the CDR3 is TGTGCCTGGAGTCTTGGGGGCTTGGAGACCCAGTACTTC. It encodes CAWSLGGLETQYF.